The 21 T cell receptor beta chains given below trace back to one sample, sequenced in a study of cytomegalovirus exposure and HLA in healthy donors. Amplification used 60 Vbeta primers and 13 Jbeta primers. Sequencing was performed with immunoSEQ multiplex PCR; in TCRdb, only in-frame clones are kept and a portion is missing. The sample contains about 65,000 clones, 70% to 85% of which appear only once. Sequenced sample: PBMCs. These receptors all come from a girl aged 5-17 years in good health and CMV-seropositive.

The chain couples TRBV5-1 to TRBJ2-3; possibly TRBD1 for D (5 bases). The ends were cut back, 3 bases at V and 6 bases at J, with 14 bases in the middle. Germline CDR1 is SGHRS and CDR2 is YFSETQ. The CDR3 covers 14 residues. The CDR3 spells CASSWHDRRDTQYF. The DNA of the CDR3 is TGCGCCAGCAGCTGGCATGACAGAAGGGATACGCAGTATTTT.

Remarks on this clone: One end of the junction varies from germline; a read error may be responsible. This rearrangement joins TRBV28 to TRBJ2-5; 7 bases align to TRBD1. The CDR3 totals 16 residues. The germline V gene encodes CDR1 MDHEN and CDR2 SYDVKM. CDR3 nucleotides: TGTGCCAGCAGTCTCACCAGGGGGTGGGTACAAGTGACCCAGTACTTC. Amino acids: CASSLTRGWVQVTQYF.

The chain uses TRBV19 and TRBJ2-7; the match to TRBD1 covers 9 bases. Germline trimming cut 7 bases from V and 4 bases from J; bases unmatched to any gene: 5. Germline values: CDR1 LNHDA, CDR2 SQIVND (reference sequence). The CDR3 is 13 amino acids. The CDR3 spells CASMKTGGYEQYF. CDR3 coding DNA: TGTGCCAGTATGAAGACAGGGGGGTACGAGCAGTACTTC.

The chain carries TRBV6-5 and TRBJ2-4, with 11 bases identical to TRBD2. The CDR3 consists of 14 residues. Germline-derived CDR1 and CDR2 are MNHEY and SVGAGI. The V gene end was trimmed by 8 bases and the J gene end by 9 bases; junction bases not matched to a gene: 9. CDR3 residues: CASGYSGRASIQYF. In DNA form, the CDR3 reads TGTGCCAGCGGGTATAGCGGGAGGGCCAGCATTCAGTACTTC.

The rearrangement joins TRBV4-1 to TRBJ2-5; D uncertain. CDR1 and CDR2 (germline): MGHRA, YSYEKL. The CDR3 has 13 amino acids. V dropped 1 base and J dropped 5 bases, with 8 bases sitting between them. The CDR3 sequence is CASSQVLRETQYF. The DNA of the CDR3 is TGCGCCAGCAGCCAAGTTCTGCGGGAGACCCAGTACTTC.

This clone was detected only a few times. The chain combines TRBV6-6 with TRBJ2-7; weak D call: TRBD1 (6 bases). Germline V CDR1 and CDR2: MNHNY, SVGAGI (reference sequence). This CDR3 has 13 amino acids. V shed 5 bases and J shed 3 bases, with 11 bases lying between them. This CDR3 reads CASSPGTYYEQYF. In nucleotides, the CDR3 is TGTGCCAGCAGTCCCGGGACATACTACGAGCAGTACTTC.

The rearrangement uses TRBV30 and TRBJ2-7; 11 nucleotides line up with TRBD2. The ends lost 6 bases at V and 2 bases at J; junction bases unmatched: 0. The CDR3 totals 12 residues. Germline V gene data show CDR1 as GTSNPN and CDR2 as SVGIG (reference sequence). The CDR3 protein is CACSGGAYEQYF. CDR3 coding DNA: TGTGCCTGTAGCGGGGGGGCCTACGAGCAGTACTTC.

The chain couples TRBV9 to TRBJ1-4; D possibly corresponds to TRBD1 (6 bases). Per the germline V gene, CDR1 is SGDLS and CDR2 is YYNGEE. Deletions cut 3 bases from V and 12 bases from J, with 15 bases between. CDR3 size: 13 residues. The CDR3 loop reads CASSGGGAAELFF. The DNA of the CDR3 is TGTGCCAGCAGCGGCGGGGGGGCAGCCGAACTGTTTTTT.

The rearrangement links TRBV7-2 to TRBJ1-2; the D is unclear. Between the trimmed V and J ends, which lost 1 base and 4 bases, there was a span of 10 bases. The CDR3 covers 14 residues. The germline gives CDR1 SGHTA, CDR2 FQGNSA. CDR3 bases: TGTGCCAGCAGCTTAGATAGAATCCTCTATGGCTACACCTTC. It yields the protein CASSLDRILYGYTF.

In this sample, this clone turned up once. This CDR3 is missing its conserved last phenylalanine or tryptophan, likely due to a read error. The DNA is left out, because the CDR3 cannot be placed on it with certainty; the CDR3 is given as TCRdb lists it. This rearrangement joins TRBV6-1 to TRBJ2-3; the tabulated D call, TRBD1, remains unverified against the DNA. The germline V gene has CDR1 MNHNS and CDR2 SASEGT. From its first to its last residue, the CDR3 has 13 amino acids. CDR3 protein: CASSEARQGALCL.

The chain has TRBV5-4 and TRBJ2-2, with TRBD2 identical over 13 bases. Trimming at V came to 3 bases and at J to 0 bases, leaving 2 bases not matched to a gene. Germline CDR1 is SGHNT and CDR2 is YYREEE (reference sequence). The CDR3 is 17 amino acids. The CDR3 protein is CASSSGTSGANTGELFF. In nucleotides, the CDR3 is TGTGCCAGCAGCTCCGGGACTAGCGGGGCGAACACCGGGGAGCTGTTTTTT. The full variable domain, rest sourced from reference TRBV5-4 and TRBJ2-2, is ETGVTQSPTHLIKTRGQQVTLRCSSQSGHNTVSWYQQALGQGPQFIFQYYREEENGRGNFPPRFSGLQFPNYSSELNVNALELDDSALYLCASSSGTSGANTGELFFGEGSRLTVL.

The CDR3 region is CASSAEPTNAGVQYF. The CDR3 DNA is TGTGCCAGCAGCGCTGAACCCACTAATGCGGGAGTACAGTATTTT. This chain uses TRBV9 with TRBJ2-3, with TRBD2 matching over 7 bases. Germline CDR1 SGDLS, CDR2 YYNGEE. The ends lost 3 bases at V and 12 bases at J; junction bases unmatched: 16. The length of the CDR3 is 15 residues.

The rearrangement uses TRBV4-3 and TRBJ1-5; 7 bases agree with TRBD1. Looked up from germline, CDR1 is LGHNA and CDR2 is YSLEER. With 0 bases clipped from V and 7 bases from J, the junction kept 6 bases outside the gene matches. The length of the CDR3 is 15 residues. DNA of the CDR3: TGCGCCAGCAGCCAAGATTACAGGGGCGGACAGCCCCAGCATTTT. Translation gives CASSQDYRGGQPQHF.

This clone was counted between two and nine times. The V and J genes are TRBV6-1 and TRBJ2-4, with a possible D match to TRBD2 (5 bases). This CDR3 is 15 amino acids long. Per germline, CDR1 MNHNS and CDR2 SASEGT. V was shortened by 3 bases and J by 0 bases, with 9 bases between the two germline ends. CDR3 amino acids: CASSDPSLAKNIQYF. The CDR3 nucleotides are TGTGCCAGCAGTGACCCTAGCCTAGCCAAAAACATTCAGTACTTC.

This chain joins TRBV7-2 and TRBJ1-1, with D unclear. Trimming cost V 5 bases and J 0 bases, with 7 bases left between them. CDR1 SGHTA and CDR2 FQGNSA come from the germline V gene. The CDR3 extends over 13 amino acids. In DNA, the CDR3 is TGTGCCAGCAGCCTACGAATGAACACTGAAGCTTTCTTT. Amino acids: CASSLRMNTEAFF.

The V call is TRBV6-5, the J call TRBJ2-1; weak D call: TRBD1 (6 bases). The germline V and J ends were trimmed by 2 bases and 4 bases, with 12 bases remaining between them. The CDR3 runs to 15 residues. CDR1 and CDR2 from the germline V gene are MNHEY and SVGAGI. CDR3 amino acids: CASSYPPRGYNEQFF. The CDR3 DNA sequence: TGTGCCAGCAGTTACCCCCCAAGGGGGTACAATGAGCAGTTCTTC.

The J gene is TRBJ2-5, the V gene TRBV28; D may be TRBD2 (6 bases). Germline values: CDR1 MDHEN, CDR2 SYDVKM. V lost 4 bases and J 4 bases, leaving 13 bases between the germline ends. The CDR3 contains 14 residues. CDR3 sequence: CASSWASVGETQYF. DNA for the CDR3: TGTGCCAGCAGTTGGGCTAGCGTGGGAGAGACCCAGTACTTC.

The chain joins TRBV10-3 to TRBJ1-5; a possible D gene is TRBD1 (5 bases). CDR1 and CDR2 from the germline V gene are ENHRY and SYGVKD. This CDR3 region has 13 residues. V was trimmed by 9 bases and J by 0 bases, leaving 9 bases between them. The CDR3 loop reads CAIRDYSNQPQHF. In nucleotides, the CDR3 is TGTGCCATTCGGGACTATAGCAATCAGCCCCAGCATTTT.

The rearrangement uses TRBV19 and TRBJ1-1; weak D call: TRBD1 (5 bases). The V gene lost 7 bases and the J gene lost 7 bases, with 16 bases spanning the gap. The CDR3 is 13 amino acids. Germline V CDR1 and CDR2: LNHDA, SQIVND (reference sequence). CDR3 coding DNA: TGTGCCAGTACCTTCCCAGGGTTGGGTGAAGCTTTCTTT. As protein: CASTFPGLGEAFF.

The J gene is TRBJ2-1, the V gene TRBV28; tentative D call: TRBD2 (6 bases). The CDR3 has 16 residues. The V and J ends lost 5 bases and 3 bases respectively, with 17 bases between them. The germline V gene encodes CDR1 MDHEN and CDR2 SYDVKM. For the CDR3, the DNA is TGTGCCAGCAGTACCCCCGTCCTAGCGAACTACAATGAGCAGTTCTTC. The encoded protein is CASSTPVLANYNEQFF.

The chain couples TRBV6-5 to TRBJ2-3; tentatively, D is TRBD2 (5 bases). V was shortened by 0 bases and J by 6 bases, with 13 bases between the two germline ends. The length of the CDR3 is 15 residues. Germline loops: CDR1 MNHEY, CDR2 SVGAGI. The CDR3 DNA reads as TGTGCCAGCAGTTACTCGGCGGCTAGCCTCGATACGCAGTATTTT. Translated, it gives CASSYSAASLDTQYF.